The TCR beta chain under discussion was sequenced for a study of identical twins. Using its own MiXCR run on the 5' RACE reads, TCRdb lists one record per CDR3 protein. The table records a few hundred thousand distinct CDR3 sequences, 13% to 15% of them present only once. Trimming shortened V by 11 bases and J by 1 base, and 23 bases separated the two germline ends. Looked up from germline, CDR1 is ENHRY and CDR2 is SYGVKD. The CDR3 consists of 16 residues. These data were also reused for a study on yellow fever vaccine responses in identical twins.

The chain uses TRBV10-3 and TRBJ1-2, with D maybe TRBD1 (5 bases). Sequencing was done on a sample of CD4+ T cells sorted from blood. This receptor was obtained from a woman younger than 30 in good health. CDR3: CAVHQKDRDYNYGYTF. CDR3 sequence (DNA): TGTGCCGTTCACCAAAAAGACCGGGACTATAACTATGGCTACACCTTC.